The TCR beta chain under discussion was sequenced for a study of neoadjuvant anti-PD-1 for oral cavity cancer. In germline, CDR1 is GTSNPN, CDR2 SVGIG (reference sequence). CDR3 size: 13 residues. The ends were cut back, 0 bases at V and 3 bases at J, with 8 bases in the middle. Assay used: immunoSEQ multiplex PCR; TCRdb lists only in-frame clones, some missing. There are tens of thousands of clones in the sample; 86% occur only once, and more than 2.5% lies in the top ten. The time point denotes: after neoadjuvant nivolumab, at surgical resection. General observations from the study: Post-nivolumab, blood T cell clonality was significantly elevated in non-responders. Pretreatment Treg/Th17 ratio correlated inversely with post-treatment tumor clonality.

Notes on this clone: Its matching antigen is unknown.

This sample comprised PBMCs, obtained after nivolumab (anti-PD-1) treatment. This clonotype was obtained from a person aged 40 to 85 with oral cavity squamous cell carcinoma. The chain is built from TRBV30 and TRBJ1-2, with D hard to call. CDR3 nucleotide sequence: TGTGCCTGGAGTGTAGGTTCTTACTATGGCTACACCTTC. Encoded protein: CAWSVGSYYGYTF.